The 20 T cell receptor beta chains presented below share a single source sample, sequenced in a study of blood T cell repertoires in COVID-19. The table came from immunoSEQ multiplex PCR; TCRdb's copy has only in-frame clones and leaves some out. The repertoire holds 300,000 to 350,000 clones, with 90% as singletons. The specimen was peripheral blood. The source is a young woman with COVID-19, enrolled during active disease.

CDR3 amino acids: CASSLEGLAGINEQFF. CDR3 DNA: TGCGCCAGCAGCTTGGAGGGACTAGCGGGTATCAATGAGCAGTTCTTC. V is TRBV5-1 and J is TRBJ2-1; TRBD2 matches 12 bases. The J segment lost 6 bases and the V segment lost 0 bases, leaving 4 bases of the junction unmatched. This CDR3 region has 16 residues. Germline V lookup: CDR1 SGHRS, CDR2 YFSETQ. Full variable domain (missing parts from reference TRBV5-1 and TRBJ2-1): KAGVTQTPRYLIKTRGQQVTLSCSPISGHRSVSWYQQTPGQGLQFLFEYFSETQRNKGNFPGRFSGRQFSNSRSEMNVSTLELGDSALYLCASSLEGLAGINEQFFGPGTRLTVL.

V gene TRBV7-8 combines with J gene TRBJ2-7; TRBD2 matches 7 bases. With V trimmed by 3 bases and J by 1 base, 15 bases remained unmatched. Germline CDR1 SGHVS, CDR2 FQNEAQ. The CDR3 is made up of 18 amino acids. The DNA for the CDR3 is TGTGCCAGCAGCTTCCGAACTAGCGCTACTACCTATTCCTACGAGCAGTACTTC. Translating gives CASSFRTSATTYSYEQYF.

The chain joins TRBV27 to TRBJ2-4; 7 bases align to TRBD1. Germline V gene lookup returns CDR1 MNHEY and CDR2 SMNVEV (reference sequence). The CDR3 has 14 residues. Losses at the gene ends were 7 bases for V and 5 bases for J; bases not matched to a gene: 8. The CDR3 loop is CASTRSGTENIQYF. For the CDR3, the DNA is TGTGCCAGCACTCGCTCCGGGACAGAAAACATTCAGTACTTC.

The chain recombines TRBV2 with TRBJ2-1; 9 positions agree with TRBD2. V gave up 8 bases and J gave up 7 bases; unmatched junction bases: 9. Per the germline V gene, CDR1 is SNHLY and CDR2 is FYNNEI. CDR3 size: 14 residues. The CDR3 nucleotides read TGTGCCAGCCGCGGGACTAGCATAGGGAATGAGCAGTTCTTC. Translation: CASRGTSIGNEQFF.

This clone occurred a few times. The V and J genes are TRBV6-5 and TRBJ2-1, with 9 bases identical to TRBD2. The germline CDR1 and CDR2 sequences are MNHEY and SVGAGI. The CDR3 covers 15 residues. V lost 6 bases and J lost 7; bases outside the gene matches: 10. In DNA form, the CDR3 reads TGTGCCAGCAGATTAGCGGGAGCAGGGAGGAATGAGCAGTTCTTC. It is translated as CASRLAGAGRNEQFF.

The gene calls are TRBV12-3 or TRBV12-4 and TRBJ2-1, with D perhaps TRBD2 (5 bases). Trimming took off 7 bases at V and 4 bases at J, with 11 bases between the two ends. CDR3 length: 13 amino acids. CDR3 bases: TGTGCCAGCACCTTGAGCGGATACAATGAGCAGTTCTTC. This gives the protein CASTLSGYNEQFF.

The chain carries TRBV18 and TRBJ1-6; 12 bases align to TRBD1. J was trimmed by 13 bases and V by 3 bases; bases with no gene match: 7. Germline V gene data show CDR1 as KGHSH and CDR2 as LQKENI. CDR3 size: 15 residues. The CDR3 region has the DNA TGTGCCAGCTCACCGGGACAGGGGGCAACGCCGCCCCTCCACTTT. It codes for CASSPGQGATPPLHF.

The rearrangement joins TRBV30 to TRBJ2-7; 11 nucleotides match TRBD1. This CDR3 comprises 15 residues. The J segment lost 1 base and the V segment lost 1 base, leaving 3 bases of the junction unmatched. Germline CDR1 is GTSNPN and CDR2 is SVGIG (reference sequence). CDR3 nucleotides: TGTGCCTGGAGTGGAGGACAGGGGGCGTCCTACGAGCAGTACTTC. Encoded protein: CAWSGGQGASYEQYF.

The chain carries TRBV27 and TRBJ2-5; perhaps TRBD1 as D (5 bases). V was pared by 4 bases and J by 5 bases, with 14 bases between. Germline V gene sequence: CDR1 MNHEY, CDR2 SMNVEV (reference sequence). This CDR3 contains 14 residues. CDR3 protein: CASSSPLRAETQYF. The DNA of the CDR3 is TGTGCCAGCAGTTCCCCCCTCAGGGCCGAGACCCAGTACTTC.

The rearrangement links TRBV28 to TRBJ2-7; 7 bases are shared with TRBD1. This CDR3 contains 15 residues. With 2 bases clipped from V and 0 bases from J, the junction kept 4 bases outside the gene matches. CDR1 is MDHEN and CDR2 is SYDVKM in the germline V gene. The DNA of the CDR3 is TGTGCCAGCAGTTTAAACAGGGGCCACTCCTACGAGCAGTACTTC. This sequence encodes CASSLNRGHSYEQYF.

V is TRBV18 and J is TRBJ1-5; D gene uncertain. CDR3 length: 16 residues. Trimming shortened V by 5 bases and J by 5 bases, and 19 bases separated the two germline ends. Germline CDR1 and CDR2: KGHSH and LQKENI. The CDR3 nucleotides read TGTGCCAGCTCAACGACCTGGGTCCGGGGAGATCAGCCCCAGCATTTT. Translation: CASSTTWVRGDQPQHF.

This chain connects TRBV28 to TRBJ2-7; 9 nucleotides line up with TRBD1. The germline CDR1 and CDR2 sequences are MDHEN and SYDVKM. The length of the CDR3 is 15 residues. The V gene end was trimmed by 6 bases and the J gene end by 4 bases; junction bases not matched to a gene: 10. CDR3 sequence: CASRDPGQGGYEQYF. CDR3 bases: TGTGCCAGCAGAGATCCGGGACAGGGAGGATACGAGCAGTACTTC.

The chain couples TRBV18 to TRBJ2-7; D possibly corresponds to TRBD2 (6 bases). The CDR3 covers 14 residues. V shed 4 bases and J shed 2 bases, with 12 bases lying between them. Germline V gene sequence: CDR1 KGHSH, CDR2 LQKENI. CDR3 protein: CASSLNGGAYEQYF. Here the CDR3 DNA reads TGTGCCAGCTCACTGAATGGCGGGGCCTACGAGCAGTACTTC.

V usage is TRBV3-1 (or the pseudogene TRBV3-2) and J usage is TRBJ2-5; D may be TRBD1 (6 bases). The V gene lost 1 base and the J gene lost 0 bases, with 15 bases spanning the gap. CDR1 is LGHDT, CDR2 YNNKEL, per germline (reference sequence). This CDR3 region has 17 residues. The CDR3 DNA reads as TGTGCCAGCAGCCAAGTTACCGGGACAAGGTACCAAGAGACCCAGTACTTC. Its translation: CASSQVTGTRYQETQYF.

V is TRBV7-6 and J is TRBJ2-1; TRBD2 matches 14 bases. J was trimmed by 8 bases and V by 5 bases; bases with no gene match: 8. Germline V gives CDR1 SGHVS, CDR2 FNYEAQ. This CDR3 is built from 16 residues. The CDR3, as DNA: TGTGCCAGCAGCCTAGGGACTAGCGGGAGTAAGGATGAGCAGTTCTTC. This gives the protein CASSLGTSGSKDEQFF.

The V call is TRBV7-3, the J call TRBJ1-1; D is possibly TRBD1 (6 bases). The V gene lost 6 bases and the J gene lost 8 bases, with 16 bases spanning the gap. Germline loops: CDR1 SGHTA, CDR2 FQGTGA. The CDR3 covers 13 residues. The CDR3 protein is CASSYLGGSEAFF. For the CDR3, the DNA is TGTGCCAGCAGTTACCTTGGGGGCTCCGAAGCTTTCTTT. Filled out from reference TRBV7-3 and TRBJ1-1, the complete variable domain reads GAGVSQTPSNKVTEKGKYVELRCDPISGHTALYWYRQSLGQGPEFLIYFQGTGAADDSGLPNDRFFAVRPEGSVSTLKIQRTERGDSAVYLCASSYLGGSEAFFGQGTRLTVV.

The rearrangement links TRBV4-1 to TRBJ1-5; 10 positions agree with TRBD1. The CDR3 length is 19 residues. Germline V gene sequence: CDR1 MGHRA, CDR2 YSYEKL. V lost 4 bases, J lost 0 bases, and 12 bases stayed unmatched. The DNA for the CDR3 is TGCGCCAGCAGCCTATCTCCGGGACAGGGGCTTTATAGCAATCAGCCCCAGCATTTT. Translation: CASSLSPGQGLYSNQPQHF.

The chain recombines TRBV7-6 with TRBJ2-1; D uncertain. The CDR3 totals 11 residues. Germline loops: CDR1 SGHVS, CDR2 FNYEAQ. Trimming stripped 4 bases from V and 8 bases from J, with 6 bases between. The DNA for the CDR3 is TGTGCCAGCAGCTCCGAGGATGAGCAGTTCTTC. The encoded protein is CASSSEDEQFF.

The chain carries TRBV18 and TRBJ2-7; 7 bases match TRBD1. This CDR3 comprises 16 residues. Germline values: CDR1 KGHSH, CDR2 LQKENI. Losses at the gene ends were 0 bases for V and 1 base for J; bases not matched to a gene: 6. CDR3 bases: TGTGCCAGCTCACCACCGACCGGGACAGTGTCCTACGAGCAGTACTTC. It is translated as CASSPPTGTVSYEQYF.

The V gene is TRBV5-4, the J gene TRBJ2-4, with D possibly being TRBD1 (5 bases). Germline lookup yields CDR1 SGHNT and CDR2 YYREEE (reference sequence). The CDR3 sequence is 14 residues long. V lost 1 base to trimming and J lost 2 bases, with 7 bases between them. CDR3 nucleotide sequence: TGTGCCAGCAGCTTGCAGGGTACCAAAAACATTCAGTACTTC. Translation gives CASSLQGTKNIQYF.